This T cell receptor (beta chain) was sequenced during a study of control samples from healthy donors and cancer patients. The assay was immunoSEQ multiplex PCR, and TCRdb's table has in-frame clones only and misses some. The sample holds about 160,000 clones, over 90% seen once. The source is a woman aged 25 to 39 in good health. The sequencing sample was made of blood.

The CDR3 sequence is CASSTTPGDRGHTEAFF. CDR3 in DNA: TGTGCCAGCAGCACTACCCCGGGGGACAGGGGACACACTGAAGCTTTCTTT. The chain recombines TRBV13 with TRBJ1-1; 10 positions match TRBD1. Trimming removed 5 bases from V and 3 bases from J; junction bases left unmatched: 12. This CDR3 spans 17 amino acids. Germline V gene sequence: CDR1 PRHDT, CDR2 FYEKMQ (reference sequence).